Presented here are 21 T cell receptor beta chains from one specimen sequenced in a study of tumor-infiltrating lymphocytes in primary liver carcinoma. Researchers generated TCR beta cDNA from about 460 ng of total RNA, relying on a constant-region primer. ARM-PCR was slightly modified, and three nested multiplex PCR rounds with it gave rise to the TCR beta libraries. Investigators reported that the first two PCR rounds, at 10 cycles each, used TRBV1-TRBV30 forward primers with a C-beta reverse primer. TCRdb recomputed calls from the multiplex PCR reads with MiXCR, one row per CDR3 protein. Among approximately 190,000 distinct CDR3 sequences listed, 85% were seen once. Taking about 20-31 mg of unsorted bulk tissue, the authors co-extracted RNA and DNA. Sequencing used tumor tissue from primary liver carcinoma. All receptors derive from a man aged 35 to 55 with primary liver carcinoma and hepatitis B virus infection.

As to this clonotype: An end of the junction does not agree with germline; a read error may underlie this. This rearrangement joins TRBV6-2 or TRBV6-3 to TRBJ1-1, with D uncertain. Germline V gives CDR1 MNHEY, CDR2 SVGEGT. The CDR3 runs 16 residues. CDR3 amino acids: CASTLIWTRVVTGAFF. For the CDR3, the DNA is TGTGCCAGCACTCTAATCTGGACGAGGGTAGTCACTGGAGCTTTCTTT.

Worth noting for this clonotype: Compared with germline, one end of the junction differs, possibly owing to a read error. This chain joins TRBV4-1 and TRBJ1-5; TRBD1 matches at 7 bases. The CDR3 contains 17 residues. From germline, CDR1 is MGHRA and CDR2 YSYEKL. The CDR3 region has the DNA TGCGCCAACAGCCCTCTGGGGGGAGACCAAACCGGACAGGCCCAGCATTTT. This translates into CANSPLGGDQTGQAQHF.

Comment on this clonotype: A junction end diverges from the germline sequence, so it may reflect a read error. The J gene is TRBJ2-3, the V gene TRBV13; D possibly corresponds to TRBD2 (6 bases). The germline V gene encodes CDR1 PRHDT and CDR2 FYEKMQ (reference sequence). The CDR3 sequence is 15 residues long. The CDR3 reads CVSSQGGRGIDTQYF. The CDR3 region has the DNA TGTGTCAGCAGTCAAGGAGGGAGAGGCATAGATACACAGTATTTT.

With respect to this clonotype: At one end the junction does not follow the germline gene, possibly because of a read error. CDR3 coding DNA: TGTGCCAGCATCCAGGACATATACACAGATACTCAGTATTTT. Residues: CASIQDIYTDTQYF. V usage is TRBV13 and J usage is TRBJ2-3; maybe TRBD1 (5 bases). From germline, CDR1 is PRHDT and CDR2 FYEKMQ (reference sequence). The CDR3 loop spans 14 amino acids.

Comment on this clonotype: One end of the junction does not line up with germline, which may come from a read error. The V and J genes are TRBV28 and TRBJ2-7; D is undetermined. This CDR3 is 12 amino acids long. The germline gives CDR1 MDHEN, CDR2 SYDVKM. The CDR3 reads CVSSIGSLEQNF. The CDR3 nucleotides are TGTGTCAGCAGCATTGGGTCTCTCGAACAGAACTTC.

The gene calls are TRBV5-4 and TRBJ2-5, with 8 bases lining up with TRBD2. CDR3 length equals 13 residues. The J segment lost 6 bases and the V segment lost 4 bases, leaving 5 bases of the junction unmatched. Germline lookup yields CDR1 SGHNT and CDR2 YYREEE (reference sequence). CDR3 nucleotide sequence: TGTGCCAGCAGCCAGACTAGCGTAAAGACCCAGTACTTC. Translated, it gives CASSQTSVKTQYF. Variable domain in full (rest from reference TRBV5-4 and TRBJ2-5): ETGVTQSPTHLIKTRGQQVTLRCSSQSGHNTVSWYQQALGQGPQFIFQYYREEENGRGNFPPRFSGLQFPNYSSELNVNALELDDSALYLCASSQTSVKTQYFGPGTRLLVL.

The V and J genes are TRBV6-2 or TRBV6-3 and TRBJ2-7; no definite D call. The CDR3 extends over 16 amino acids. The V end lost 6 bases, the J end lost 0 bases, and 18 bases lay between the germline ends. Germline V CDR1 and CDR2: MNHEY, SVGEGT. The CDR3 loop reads CASSSGRSRNSYEQYF. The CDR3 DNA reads TGTGCCAGCAGCAGTGGGCGGAGCCGCAACTCCTACGAGCAGTACTTC.

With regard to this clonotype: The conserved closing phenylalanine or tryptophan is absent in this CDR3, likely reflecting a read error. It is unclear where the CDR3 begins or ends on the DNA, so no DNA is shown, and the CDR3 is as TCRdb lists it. CDR3 loop: CSAQGLAGDYEQYC. The chain couples TRBV29-1 to TRBJ2-7; the table's D call, TRBD2, has no DNA check behind it. The CDR3 region is 14 residues in length, termini included. Germline V lookup: CDR1 SQVTM, CDR2 ANQGSEA.

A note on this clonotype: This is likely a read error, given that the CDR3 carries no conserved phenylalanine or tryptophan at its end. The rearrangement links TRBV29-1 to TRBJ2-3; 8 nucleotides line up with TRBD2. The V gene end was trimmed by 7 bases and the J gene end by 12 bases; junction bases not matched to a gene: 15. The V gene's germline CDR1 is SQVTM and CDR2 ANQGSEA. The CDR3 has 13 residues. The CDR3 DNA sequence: TGCAGCGGAGCGGGAGCGTCCATCCTGACTCAGTATTAT. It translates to CSGAGASILTQYY.

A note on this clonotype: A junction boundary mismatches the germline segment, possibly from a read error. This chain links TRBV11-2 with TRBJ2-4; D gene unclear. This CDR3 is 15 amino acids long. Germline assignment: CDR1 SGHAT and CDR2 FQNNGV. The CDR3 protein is CASATSAVAKNIKYF. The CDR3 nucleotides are TGTGCCAGCGCCACTTCGGCGGTAGCCAAAAACATTAAGTATTTC. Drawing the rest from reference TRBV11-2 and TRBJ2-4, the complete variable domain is EAGVAQSPRYKIIEKRQSVAFWCNPISGHATLYWYQQILGQGPKLLIQFQNNGVVDDSQLPKDRFSAERLKGVDSTLKIQPAKLEDSAVYLCASATSAVAKNIKYFGAGTRLSVL.

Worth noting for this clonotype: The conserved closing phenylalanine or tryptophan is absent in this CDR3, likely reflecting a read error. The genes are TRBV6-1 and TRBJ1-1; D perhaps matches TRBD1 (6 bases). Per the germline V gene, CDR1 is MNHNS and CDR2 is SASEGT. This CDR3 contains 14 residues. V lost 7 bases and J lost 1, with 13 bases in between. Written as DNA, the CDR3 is TGTGCCAGCATTACACAGGGCGGGAACACTGAAGCTTTCATT. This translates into CASITQGGNTEAFI.

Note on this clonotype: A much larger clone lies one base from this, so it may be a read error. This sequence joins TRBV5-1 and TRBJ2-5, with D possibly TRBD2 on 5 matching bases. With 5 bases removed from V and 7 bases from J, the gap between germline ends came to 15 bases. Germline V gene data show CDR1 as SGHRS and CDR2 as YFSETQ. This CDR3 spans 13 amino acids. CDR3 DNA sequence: TGCGCCAGCAGGCGGACTCCCAAAGTGACCCAGTACTTC. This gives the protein CASRRTPKVTQYF.

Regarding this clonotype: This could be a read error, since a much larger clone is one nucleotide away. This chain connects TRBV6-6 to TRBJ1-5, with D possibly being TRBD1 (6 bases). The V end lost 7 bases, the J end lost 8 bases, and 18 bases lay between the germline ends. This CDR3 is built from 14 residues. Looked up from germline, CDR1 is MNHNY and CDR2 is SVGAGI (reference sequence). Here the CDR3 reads CASTIGGGNKPQHF. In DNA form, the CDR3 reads TGTGCCAGCACCATAGGGGGGGGGAATAAGCCCCAGCATTTT.

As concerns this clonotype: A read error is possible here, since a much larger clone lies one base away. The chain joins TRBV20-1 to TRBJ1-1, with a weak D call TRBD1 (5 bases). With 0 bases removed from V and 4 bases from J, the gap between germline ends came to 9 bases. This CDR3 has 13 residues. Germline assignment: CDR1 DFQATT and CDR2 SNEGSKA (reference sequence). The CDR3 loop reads CSARDNGGTEAFF. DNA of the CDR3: TGCAGTGCTAGAGATAACGGGGGCACTGAAGCTTTCTTT.

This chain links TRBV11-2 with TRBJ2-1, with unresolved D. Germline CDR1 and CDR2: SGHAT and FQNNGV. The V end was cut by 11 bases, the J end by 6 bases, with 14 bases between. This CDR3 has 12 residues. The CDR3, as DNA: TGTGCCTGCAATTTAAATGCCAATGAGCAGTTCTTC. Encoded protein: CACNLNANEQFF.

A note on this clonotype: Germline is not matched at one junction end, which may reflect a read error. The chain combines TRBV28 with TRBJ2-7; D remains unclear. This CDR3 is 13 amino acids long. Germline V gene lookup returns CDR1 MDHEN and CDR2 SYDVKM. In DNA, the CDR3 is TGTGCCAGCACCCCGGTGCAATCCTACAAGCAGTACTTC. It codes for CASTPVQSYKQYF.

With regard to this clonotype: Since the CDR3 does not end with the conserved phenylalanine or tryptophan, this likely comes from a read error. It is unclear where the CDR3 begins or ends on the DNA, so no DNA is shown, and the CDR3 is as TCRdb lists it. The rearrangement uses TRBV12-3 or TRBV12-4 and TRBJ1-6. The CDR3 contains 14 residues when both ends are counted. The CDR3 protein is CASILSGAGTPLQL.

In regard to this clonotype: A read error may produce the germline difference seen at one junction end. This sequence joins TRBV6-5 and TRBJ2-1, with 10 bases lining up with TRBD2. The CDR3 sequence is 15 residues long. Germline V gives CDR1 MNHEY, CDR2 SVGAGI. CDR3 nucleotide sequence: TGTGCCAGCACCCGAGCGGGAGGGGCATACTATGAGCGGTTCTTC. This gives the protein CASTRAGGAYYERFF.

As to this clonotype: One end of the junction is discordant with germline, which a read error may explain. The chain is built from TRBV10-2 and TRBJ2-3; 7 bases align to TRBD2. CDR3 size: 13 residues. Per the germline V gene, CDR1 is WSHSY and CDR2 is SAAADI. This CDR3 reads CDSGNARTDTHYF. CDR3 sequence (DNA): TGCGACAGCGGGAATGCGCGCACAGATACGCATTATTTT.

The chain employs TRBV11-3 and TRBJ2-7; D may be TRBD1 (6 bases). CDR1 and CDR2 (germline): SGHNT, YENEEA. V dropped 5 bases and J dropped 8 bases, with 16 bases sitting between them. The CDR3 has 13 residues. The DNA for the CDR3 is TGTGCCAGCAGCGTGGGACATTCCTATAAGCAGTACTTC. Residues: CASSVGHSYKQYF.

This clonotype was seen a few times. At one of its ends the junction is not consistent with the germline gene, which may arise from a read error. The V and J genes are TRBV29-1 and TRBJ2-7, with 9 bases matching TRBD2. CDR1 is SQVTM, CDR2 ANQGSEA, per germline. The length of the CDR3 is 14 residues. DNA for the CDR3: TGCAGCGCCCAGGGGATAGCGGGAGATTACGAGCAGTACTTT. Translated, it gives CSAQGIAGDYEQYF.